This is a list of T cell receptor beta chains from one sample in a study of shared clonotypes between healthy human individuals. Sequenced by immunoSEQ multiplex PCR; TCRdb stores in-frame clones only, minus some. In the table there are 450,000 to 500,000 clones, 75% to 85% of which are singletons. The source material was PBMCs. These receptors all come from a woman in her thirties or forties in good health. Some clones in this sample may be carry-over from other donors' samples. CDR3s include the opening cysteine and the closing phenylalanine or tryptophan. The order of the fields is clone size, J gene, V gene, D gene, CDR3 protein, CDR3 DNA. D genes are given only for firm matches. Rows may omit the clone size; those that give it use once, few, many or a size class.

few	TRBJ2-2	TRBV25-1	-	CASSEFVQNTGELFF	TGTGCCAGCAGTGAATTTGTACAGAACACCGGGGAGCTGTTTTTT
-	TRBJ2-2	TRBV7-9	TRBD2	CASSLYEGLVNTGELFF	TGTGCCAGCAGCCTCTATGAGGGACTAGTGAACACCGGGGAGCTGTTTTTT
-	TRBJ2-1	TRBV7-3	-	CASSPARDSYNEQFF	TGTGCCAGCAGCCCCGCGCGGGACTCTTACAATGAGCAGTTCTTC
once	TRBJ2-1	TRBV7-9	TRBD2	CASSPGLLAGADNEQFF	TGTGCCAGCAGCCCCGGCCTACTAGCGGGAGCTGACAATGAGCAGTTCTTC
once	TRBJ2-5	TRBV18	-	CASSPTWIGNQETQYF	TGTGCCAGCTCACCAACCTGGATCGGAAACCAAGAGACCCAGTACTTC
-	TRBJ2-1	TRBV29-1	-	CSVATTSSYNEQFF	TGCAGCGTTGCTACCACAAGCTCCTACAATGAGCAGTTCTTC
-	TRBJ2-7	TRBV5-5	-	CASSSGQPTMGQYF	TGTGCCAGCAGCTCCGGACAGCCGACTATGGGGCAGTACTTC
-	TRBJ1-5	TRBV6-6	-	CASSYSTQGNQPQHF	TGTGCCAGCAGTTACTCGACGCAGGGCAATCAGCCCCAGCATTTT
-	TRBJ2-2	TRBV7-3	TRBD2	CASSPGTSGRRGTGELFF	TGTGCCAGCAGCCCCGGGACTAGCGGGAGGCGTGGCACCGGGGAGCTGTTTTTT
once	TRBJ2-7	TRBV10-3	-	CAISETSSYEQYF	TGTGCCATCAGTGAAACCAGTTCCTACGAGCAGTACTTC
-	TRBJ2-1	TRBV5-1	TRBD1	CASSVQGTLEQFF	TGCGCCAGCAGTGTACAGGGGACCCTCGAGCAGTTCTTC
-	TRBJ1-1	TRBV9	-	CASSVGGWNTEAFF	TGTGCCAGCAGCGTAGGAGGGTGGAACACTGAAGCTTTCTTT
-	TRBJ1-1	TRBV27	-	CASTVAGGGTEAFF	TGTGCCAGCACTGTGGCGGGGGGCGGCACTGAAGCTTTCTTT
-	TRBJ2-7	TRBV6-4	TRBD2	CASSDIASGSYEQYF	TGTGCCAGCAGTGATATTGCTAGCGGATCCTACGAGCAGTACTTC
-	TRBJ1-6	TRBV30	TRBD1	CACRNQDRVSSYNSPLHF	TGTGCCTGCCGCAATCAGGACAGGGTAAGCTCCTATAATTCACCCCTCCACTTT
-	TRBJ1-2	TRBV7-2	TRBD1	CASSLEGGTDGYTF	TGTGCCAGCAGCTTAGAGGGTGGGACAGATGGCTACACCTTC
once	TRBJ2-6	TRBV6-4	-	CASSPGGSSGANVLTF	TGTGCCAGCAGCCCAGGGGGGAGCTCTGGGGCCAACGTCCTGACTTTC
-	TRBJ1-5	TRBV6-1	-	CASSLGQPQHF	TGTGCCAGCAGTTTAGGTCAGCCCCAGCATTTT
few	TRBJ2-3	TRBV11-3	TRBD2	CASSPGLANPTDTQYF	TGTGCCAGCAGCCCGGGACTAGCGAACCCCACAGATACGCAGTATTTT
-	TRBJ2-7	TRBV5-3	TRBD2	CARSVLALRSYEQYF	TGTGCCAGAAGCGTACTAGCGCTCCGTTCCTACGAGCAGTACTTC
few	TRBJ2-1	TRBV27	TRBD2	CASSLSYPGTSGLVEQFF	TGTGCCAGCAGTTTATCTTACCCCGGGACTAGCGGGTTAGTTGAGCAGTTCTTC
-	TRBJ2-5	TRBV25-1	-	CASSEWGRNQETQYF	TGTGCCAGCAGTGAATGGGGCAGGAACCAAGAGACCCAGTACTTC
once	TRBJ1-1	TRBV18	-	CASSLGQGGTEAFF	TGTGCCAGCTCACTTGGGCAGGGCGGCACTGAAGCTTTCTTT
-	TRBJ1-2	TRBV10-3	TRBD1	CAISETDRVGRYTF	TGTGCCATCAGTGAGACTGACAGGGTAGGGAGATACACCTTC
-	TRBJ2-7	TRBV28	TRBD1	CASSPPVSGTGSNF	TGTGCCAGCAGTCCCCCGGTCTCCGGGACAGGGTCCAACTTC
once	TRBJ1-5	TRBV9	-	CASSVGQQAPPYSNQPQHF	TGTGCCAGCAGCGTAGGTCAACAAGCCCCGCCATATAGCAATCAGCCCCAGCATTTT
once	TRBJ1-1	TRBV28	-	CASSAPVGTEAFF	TGTGCCAGCAGTGCTCCGGTGGGGACTGAAGCTTTCTTT
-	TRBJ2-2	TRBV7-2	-	CASSLGSRARRELFF	TGTGCCAGCAGCTTAGGTAGCAGGGCAAGGCGGGAGCTGTTTTTT
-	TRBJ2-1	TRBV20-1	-	CSAIYNEQFF	TGCAGTGCTATATACAATGAGCAGTTCTTC
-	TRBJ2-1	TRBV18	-	CASSPVGREQFF	TGTGCCAGCTCACCAGTGGGACGGGAGCAGTTCTTC
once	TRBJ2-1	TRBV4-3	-	CASSQDANMENNEQFF	TGCGCCAGCAGCCAAGATGCTAACATGGAAAACAATGAGCAGTTCTTC
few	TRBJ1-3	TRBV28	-	CASSPPSGNTIYF	TGTGCCAGCAGCCCACCCTCTGGAAACACCATATATTTT
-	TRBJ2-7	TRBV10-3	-	CATNAWQEGVLYEQYF	TGTGCCACCAACGCCTGGCAAGAGGGAGTCCTTTACGAGCAGTACTTC
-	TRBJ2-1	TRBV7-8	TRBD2	CASSFYFSGKNSYNEQFF	TGTGCCAGCAGCTTTTACTTTAGCGGGAAGAACTCCTACAATGAGCAGTTCTTC
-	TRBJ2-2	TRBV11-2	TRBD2	CASSLRTRNTGELFF	TGTGCCAGCAGCCTACGGACTAGAAACACCGGGGAGCTGTTTTTT
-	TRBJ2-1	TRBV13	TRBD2	CASSRPRPLGLAGLQFF	TGTGCCAGCAGCAGGCCGAGACCCCTGGGACTAGCGGGGTTACAGTTCTTC
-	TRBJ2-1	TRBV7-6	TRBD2	CASSLALRTRCNEQFF	TGTGCCAGCAGCTTAGCGCTTAGGACTAGGTGCAATGAGCAGTTCTTC
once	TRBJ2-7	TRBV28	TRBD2	CASGRAGRTYEQYF	TGTGCCAGCGGTCGAGCGGGAAGGACCTACGAGCAGTACTTC